The present T cell receptor beta chain was sequenced within a study of PD-1 blockade in classical Hodgkin lymphoma. Study results and limitations: The authors have not defined what causes the repertoire differences, possibly disease activity or prior therapy.

Brentuximab vedotin exposure varied, and every patient relapsed after autologous stem cell transplantation. When best responses were assessed, they were complete response, partial response or progressive disease. The repertoire was sequenced with immunoSEQ multiplex PCR; TCRdb's copy has only in-frame clones and lacks some. The table has about 50,000 clones, just under 75% seen once; the top ten hold roughly 16%. V trimming: 2 bases; J trimming: 4 bases; junction bases outside the gene matches: 3. The CDR3 is made up of 14 amino acids. From germline, CDR1 is SGHTA and CDR2 FQGTGA. On this clone itself: What it recognizes is unknown. Within the sample, other DNA sequences also encode this same CDR3.

This sample comprised peripheral blood mononuclear cells (PBMCs), obtained before the second cycle of nivolumab. This receptor was identified in a human donor with classical Hodgkin lymphoma. V gene TRBV7-3 combines with J gene TRBJ2-7; 9 bases fit TRBD2. CDR3 amino acids: CASSLSAGGYEQYF. The CDR3, as DNA: TGTGCCAGCAGCTTATCCGCGGGAGGGTACGAGCAGTACTTC.